Listed here are 16 T cell receptor beta chains from one sample, sequenced in a study of PD-L1 blockade in urothelial cancer. Method: immunoSEQ multiplex PCR; TCRdb's copy keeps in-frame clones and lacks some. This table has about 120,000 clones, more than 85% appearing once. The time point denotes: peripheral blood 6 weeks after treatment start. The sequenced sample was PBMCs, obtained around atezolizumab (anti-PD-L1) treatment. These receptors were obtained from a man between 60 and 75 years old with urothelial cancer.

This chain joins TRBV4-1 and TRBJ2-3, with 8 bases fitting TRBD1. Germline V gene lookup returns CDR1 MGHRA and CDR2 YSYEKL. The CDR3 is 15 residues long. Losses at the gene ends were 4 bases for V and 5 bases for J; bases not matched to a gene: 8. The CDR3 nucleotides are TGCGCCAGCAGCCCGCGACAGGGGATGAGAGATACGCAGTATTTT. Translated: CASSPRQGMRDTQYF.

A few counts support this clone. The gene calls are TRBV6-1 and TRBJ2-5; D remains ambiguous. V gave up 7 bases and J gave up 1 base, with 10 bases separating them. Germline CDR1 and CDR2: MNHNS and SASEGT. CDR3 length: 13 amino acids. CDR3 protein: CASKALLQETQYF. Written as DNA, the CDR3 is TGTGCCAGCAAAGCACTGCTCCAAGAGACCCAGTACTTC.

This sequence joins TRBV5-1 and TRBJ2-1; no clear D. This CDR3 is 14 amino acids long. Trimming left V 6 bases short and J 0 bases short, with 10 bases between. Per germline, CDR1 SGHRS and CDR2 YFSETQ. CDR3 in amino acids: CASNRISSYNEQFF. CDR3 nucleotide sequence: TGCGCCAGCAATAGAATAAGCTCCTACAATGAGCAGTTCTTC.

This sequence joins TRBV19 and TRBJ1-2; TRBD1 matches 7 bases. Germline CDR1 and CDR2: LNHDA and SQIVND (reference sequence). Trimming at V came to 8 bases and at J to 2 bases, leaving 2 bases not matched to a gene. CDR3 length: 12 residues. The CDR3 loop is CASQQGNYGYTF. CDR3 in DNA: TGTGCCAGTCAACAGGGGAACTATGGCTACACCTTC.

This clone showed up just a few times. The V and J genes are TRBV9 and TRBJ2-2; TRBD1 aligns across 10 bases. The CDR3 totals 17 residues. The ends lost 3 bases at V and 3 bases at J; junction bases unmatched: 8. The germline V gene has CDR1 SGDLS and CDR2 YYNGEE. CDR3 loop: CASSAPDRGWDTGELFF. DNA of the CDR3: TGTGCCAGCAGCGCCCCGGACAGGGGGTGGGACACCGGGGAGCTGTTTTTT. Full variable domain (rest looked up from reference TRBV9 and TRBJ2-2): DSGVTQTPKHLITATGQRVTLRCSPRSGDLSVYWYQQSLDQGLQFLIQYYNGEERAKGNILERFSAQQFPDLHSELNLSSLELGDSALYFCASSAPDRGWDTGELFFGEGSRLTVL.

The V call is TRBV4-2, the J call TRBJ2-3, with a weak D call TRBD2 (6 bases). CDR1 and CDR2 from the germline V gene are LGHNA and YNFKEQ. The V end lost 1 base, the J end lost 4 bases, and 18 bases lay between the germline ends. The CDR3 is 17 residues long. This CDR3 is CASSQGGGLSNPDTQYF. The CDR3, as DNA: TGTGCCAGCAGCCAAGGTGGAGGACTATCAAATCCAGATACGCAGTATTTT.

The chain has TRBV6-5 and TRBJ2-1, with 8 nucleotides matching TRBD2. The V gene end was trimmed by 8 bases and the J gene end by 2 bases; junction bases not matched to a gene: 2. The germline gives CDR1 MNHEY, CDR2 SVGAGI. The CDR3 consists of 13 residues. CDR3 nucleotides: TGTGCCAGCCGGGAGGGAGCCTACAATGAGCAGTTCTTC. It yields the protein CASREGAYNEQFF.

This sequence joins TRBV5-1 and TRBJ1-1; possibly TRBD1 for D (5 bases). The CDR3 is made up of 12 amino acids. Trimming cost V 3 bases and J 3 bases, with 6 bases left between them. Germline loops: CDR1 SGHRS, CDR2 YFSETQ. The chain's CDR3 is CASSWDYTEAFF. CDR3 DNA sequence: TGCGCCAGCAGCTGGGACTACACTGAAGCTTTCTTT.

The rearrangement links TRBV29-1 to TRBJ2-7, with D possibly TRBD1 on 6 matching bases. Germline loops: CDR1 SQVTM, CDR2 ANQGSEA. The CDR3 is made up of 11 amino acids. Trimming shortened V by 6 bases and J by 1 base, and 7 bases separated the two germline ends. CDR3 coding DNA: TGCAGCGTGGGACATTCCTACGAGCAGTACTTC. It codes for CSVGHSYEQYF.

J is TRBJ1-2 and V is TRBV4-1; no firm D call. The CDR3 is 12 residues long. Germline CDR1 is MGHRA and CDR2 is YSYEKL. V was shortened by 5 bases and J by 1 base, with 5 bases between the two germline ends. CDR3 in amino acids: CASSSNNYGYTF. The DNA of the CDR3 is TGCGCCAGCAGCTCTAATAACTATGGCTACACCTTC.

This clone is classed as medium-sized. The chain couples TRBV30 to TRBJ2-1, with TRBD1 matching over 10 bases. In germline, CDR1 is GTSNPN, CDR2 SVGIG (reference sequence). The CDR3 runs to 15 residues. The CDR3 sequence: CSTGGWGGSYNEQFF. The CDR3 DNA is TGTTCGACAGGGGGCTGGGGCGGGAGTTACAATGAGCAGTTCTTC.

The chain employs TRBV29-1 and TRBJ1-2, with D hard to call. Germline lookup yields CDR1 SQVTM and CDR2 ANQGSEA. The CDR3 totals 12 residues. V dropped 4 bases and J dropped 4 bases, with 10 bases sitting between them. This chain's CDR3 is CSVVWQSYGYTF. CDR3 in DNA: TGCAGCGTTGTATGGCAGTCCTATGGCTACACCTTC.

V usage is TRBV27 and J usage is TRBJ2-3; TRBD2 agrees at 7 bases. Unmatched junction bases numbered 4, after V lost 8 bases and J lost 5 bases. From germline, CDR1 is MNHEY and CDR2 SMNVEV (reference sequence). The CDR3 spans 12 residues. In nucleotides, the CDR3 is TGTGCCAGCCTGGGGGGGAAAGATACGCAGTATTTT. Its translation is CASLGGKDTQYF.

The chain carries TRBV4-3 and TRBJ2-4; 9 bases agree with TRBD2. CDR1 LGHNA and CDR2 YSLEER come from the germline V gene. V dropped 0 bases and J dropped 7; count of bases not matched to a gene: 1. The CDR3 totals 14 residues. For the CDR3, the DNA is TGCGCCAGCAGCCAAGAGGCGGGGGGGAACATTCAGTACTTC. This gives the protein CASSQEAGGNIQYF.

The chain carries TRBV5-1 and TRBJ1-1, with a possible D match to TRBD1 (5 bases). Between the trimmed V and J ends, which lost 4 bases and 1 base, there was a span of 11 bases. Germline values: CDR1 SGHRS, CDR2 YFSETQ. This CDR3 region has 14 residues. The CDR3 DNA sequence: TGCGCCAGCAGCCCTAAAACAGGGAACACTGAAGCTTTCTTT. Its translation is CASSPKTGNTEAFF.

The V gene is TRBV10-3, the J gene TRBJ1-2, with D uncertain. CDR3 length: 12 amino acids. Germline assignment: CDR1 ENHRY and CDR2 SYGVKD. V was clipped by 3 bases and J by 1 base, with 3 bases between them. The CDR3: CAISDGNYGYTF. For the CDR3, the DNA is TGTGCCATCAGTGACGGTAACTATGGCTACACCTTC.